These 17 T cell receptor beta chains were sequenced from one sample in a study of T cells in Graves' hyperthyroidism and ophthalmopathy. Amplification of TCR beta CDR3 regions was performed using RNA transcripts as template. The TCR CDR3 first-round RT-PCR relied on the HTBI primer set. TCRdb re-called the multiplex PCR reads with MiXCR, one entry per CDR3 protein. The table has about 540,000 distinct CDR3 sequences, just over 45% seen once. The material sequenced was peripheral blood or thyroid tissue (not recorded which). The origin of the receptors is a young woman with Graves' hyperthyroidism.

This clonotype has a single count. A much larger clone lies one base from this, so it may be a read error. This sequence joins TRBV7-9 and TRBJ1-2, with unresolved D. From germline, CDR1 is SEHNR and CDR2 FQNEAQ (reference sequence). The CDR3 covers 12 residues. The DNA for the CDR3 is TGTGCCAGCAACCCGCCTAACTATGGCTACGCCTTC. Its translation: CASNPPNYGYAF.

This clonotype appeared many times. The chain combines TRBV11-3 with TRBJ1-3; D call uncertain. This CDR3 is built from 13 residues. V was clipped by 8 bases and J by 9 bases, with 17 bases between them. CDR1 SGHNT and CDR2 YENEEA come from the germline V gene. CDR3 nucleotides: TGTGCCAGCTGCTCGGCCGAGGGAGGCACCATATATTTT. It translates to CASCSAEGGTIYF.

CDR3 coding DNA: TGTGCCAGCAGCCAAGATGAACACCAAAATCAGCCCCAGCATTTT. This translates into CASSQDEHQNQPQHF. This chain joins TRBV7-9 and TRBJ1-5; D not certain. Trimming stripped 5 bases from V and 4 bases from J, with 15 bases between. CDR1 and CDR2 (germline): SEHNR, FQNEAQ (reference sequence). The CDR3 is 15 amino acids.

This clonotype was recorded a few times. The J gene is TRBJ1-4, the V gene TRBV7-9; D gene unclear. V was trimmed by 4 bases and J by 0 bases, leaving 9 bases between them. In germline, CDR1 is SEHNR, CDR2 FQNEAQ (reference sequence). This CDR3 spans 15 amino acids. This chain's CDR3 is CASSSTPATNEKLFF. In nucleotides, the CDR3 is TGTGCCAGCAGCTCGACGCCAGCAACTAATGAAAAACTGTTTTTT.

This clonotype was observed a few times. The CDR3 loop is CASTSGGRSGETQYF. In nucleotides, the CDR3 is TGTGCCAGCACCTCGGGAGGACGCTCGGGGGAGACCCAGTACTTC. The chain couples TRBV2 to TRBJ2-5, with 7 positions matching TRBD2. CDR1 and CDR2 (germline): SNHLY, FYNNEI. Trimming at V came to 7 bases and at J to 5 bases, leaving 13 bases not matched to a gene. CDR3 length equals 15 residues.

The chain joins TRBV24-1 to TRBJ2-2, with TRBD2 matching 8 bases. Germline CDR1 and CDR2: KGHDR and SFDVKD. V lost 3 bases and J lost 6; bases outside the gene matches: 5. This CDR3 has 15 residues. CDR3 loop: CATSDLAGGSGELFF. CDR3 coding DNA: TGTGCCACCAGTGATCTCGCGGGGGGCTCCGGGGAGCTGTTTTTT.

The rearrangement links TRBV7-3 to TRBJ2-5; D is tentatively TRBD1 or TRBD2 (5 bases each). CDR1 and CDR2 from the germline V gene are SGHTA and FQGTGA. The V end was cut by 3 bases, the J end by 11 bases, with 19 bases between. The CDR3 runs to 14 residues. CDR3 in amino acids: CASSLLGETDTQYF. The CDR3 DNA is TGTGCCAGCAGCTTGTTGGGGGAGACAGATACGCAGTACTTC. Complete variable domain (other parts from reference TRBV7-3 and TRBJ2-5): GAGVSQTPSNKVTEKGKYVELRCDPISGHTALYWYRQSLGQGPEFLIYFQGTGAADDSGLPNDRFFAVRPEGSVSTLKIQRTERGDSAVYLCASSLLGETDTQYFGPGTRLLVL.

The chain couples TRBV20-1 to TRBJ2-2; D may match TRBD1 or TRBD2 (5 bases each). The germline V gene has CDR1 DFQATT and CDR2 SNEGSKA (reference sequence). The V end lost 2 bases, the J end lost 5 bases, and 21 bases lay between the germline ends. This CDR3 is 17 amino acids long. The CDR3 sequence: CSARLPGRIMGTGELFF. The CDR3 region has the DNA TGCAGTGCTAGATTGCCGGGACGGATCATGGGGACCGGGGAGCTGTTTTTT.

The chain couples TRBV29-1 to TRBJ1-1; 8 nucleotides line up with TRBD1. The V gene's germline CDR1 is SQVTM and CDR2 ANQGSEA. The V segment lost 5 bases and the J segment 7 bases; nucleotides outside the gene matches: 6. The CDR3 is 12 residues long. CDR3 loop: CSVMTGENEAFF. The CDR3, as DNA: TGCAGCGTTATGACAGGGGAGAATGAAGCTTTCTTT.

This clonotype was seen a handful of times. The chain carries TRBV29-1 and TRBJ1-2; D perhaps matches TRBD1 (5 bases). The length of the CDR3 is 11 residues. The V end was cut by 4 bases, the J end by 8 bases, with 11 bases between. The germline V gene has CDR1 SQVTM and CDR2 ANQGSEA. The CDR3 is CSVGQGGGYTF. The CDR3 DNA reads as TGCAGCGTTGGCCAGGGTGGAGGCTACACCTTC.

The CDR3: CSARGGGQMDEQYF. CDR3 sequence (DNA): TGCAGTGCTAGGGGGGGAGGCCAGATGGACGAGCAGTACTTC. The chain uses TRBV20-1 and TRBJ2-7; D perhaps matches TRBD2 (6 bases). The CDR3 has 14 amino acids. Germline assignment: CDR1 DFQATT and CDR2 SNEGSKA (reference sequence). V gave up 3 bases and J gave up 5 bases, with 17 bases separating them.

The rearrangement uses TRBV12-3 or TRBV12-4 and TRBJ2-7; D may correspond to TRBD1 or TRBD2 (6 bases each). Trimming took 2 bases from V and 3 from J, leaving 14 bases between them. CDR3 size: 15 residues. The DNA for the CDR3 is TGTGCCAGCAGTTTATCGGGGGCGGGTTACTACGAGCAGTACTTC. Residues: CASSLSGAGYYEQYF.

This clonotype was counted between two and nine times. The chain uses TRBV7-2 and TRBJ1-6; a weak D match, TRBD1 (5 bases). Trimming took 1 base from V and 10 from J, leaving 11 bases between them. This CDR3 is 14 amino acids long. Germline V gene sequence: CDR1 SGHTA, CDR2 FQGNSA. The CDR3 nucleotides are TGTGCCAGCAGCTTAGGGGACCCGAGATCACCCCTCCACTTT. Protein sequence: CASSLGDPRSPLHF.

This clonotype occurred a few times. The chain combines TRBV20-1 with TRBJ2-5; D is possibly TRBD1 (5 bases). With 6 bases removed from V and 1 base from J, the gap between germline ends came to 12 bases. Germline CDR1 and CDR2: DFQATT and SNEGSKA (reference sequence). The CDR3 runs 13 residues. The CDR3 DNA sequence: TGCAGTGCCCCCGACAGCCGCCAAGAGACCCAGTACTTC. Its translation: CSAPDSRQETQYF.

This clonotype was seen more than once but under ten times. The CDR3 here is CASSISDTEAFF. The CDR3 DNA follows: TGTGCCAGCAGTATCAGCGACACTGAAGCTTTCTTT. The genes are TRBV7-3 and TRBJ1-1; no firm D call. CDR1 SGHTA and CDR2 FQGTGA come from the germline V gene. V was cut by 6 bases and J by 3 bases, with 8 bases left in between. The CDR3 spans 12 residues.

With respect to this clonotype: A much larger clone sits a single nucleotide away, making a read error possible. The gene calls are TRBV7-9 and TRBJ1-2; D remains ambiguous. The ends were cut back, 3 bases at V and 6 bases at J, with 14 bases in the middle. The CDR3 loop spans 14 amino acids. Looked up from germline, CDR1 is SEHNR and CDR2 is FQNEAQ (reference sequence). The chain's CDR3 is CASSFPETQNGYTF. The CDR3 coding sequence is TGTGCCAGCAGCTTTCCCGAGACTCAAAATGGCTACACCTTC.

Worth noting for this clonotype: It is likely a read error, because the conserved phenylalanine at the end of the CDR3 is missing. The V and J genes are TRBV2 and TRBJ1-5; D remains unclear. CDR1 SNHLY and CDR2 FYNNEI come from the germline V gene. This CDR3 comprises 13 residues. The V end lost 2 bases, the J end lost 3 bases, and 5 bases lay between the germline ends. The CDR3 loop is CASSEYSNQPQHL. The CDR3 DNA follows: TGTGCCAGCAGTGAATACTCCAATCAGCCCCAGCATTTG.